A selection of T cell receptor beta chains follows, all from one sample in a study of blood T cell repertoires in COVID-19. Here immunoSEQ multiplex PCR was the method, and the copy in TCRdb shows in-frame clones only, minus some. This sample has over 45,000 clones; 80% to 90% occur once, and the top ten carry roughly 2.9%. The source material was peripheral blood. The receptors were sampled from a woman older than 75 with acute or convalescent COVID-19. CDR3s include the opening cysteine and the closing phenylalanine or tryptophan. Fields, in order: J gene, D gene, clone size, V gene, CDR3 protein, CDR3 DNA. The D gene is left open where the match is weak. Some rows have no size entry. The others give once, few or many, or a class for an expanded clone.

j_call: TRBJ2-3
d_call: TRBD2
clone_size: -
v_call: TRBV3-1/TRBV3-2
cdr3_aa: CASSQGLAGAQGTQYF
cdr3_nt: TGTGCCAGCAGCCAAGGACTAGCGGGGGCTCAAGGTACGCAGTATTTT

j_call: TRBJ2-2
d_call: -
clone_size: -
v_call: TRBV30
cdr3_aa: CGWGRYTGELFF
cdr3_nt: TGTGGGTGGGGCCGGTACACCGGGGAGCTGTTTTTT

j_call: TRBJ2-5
d_call: TRBD2
clone_size: -
v_call: TRBV5-6
cdr3_aa: CASSPLNSGGAGTQYF
cdr3_nt: TGTGCCAGCAGCCCGCTGAATAGCGGGGGGGCCGGCACCCAGTACTTC

j_call: TRBJ1-2
d_call: -
clone_size: -
v_call: TRBV7-8
cdr3_aa: CASSSQGIYGYTF
cdr3_nt: TGTGCCAGCAGCTCACAGGGAATCTATGGCTACACCTTC

j_call: TRBJ2-2
d_call: TRBD1
clone_size: -
v_call: TRBV9
cdr3_aa: CASSLFHRGLNTGELFF
cdr3_nt: TGTGCCAGCAGCCTGTTTCACAGGGGGCTGAACACCGGGGAGCTGTTTTTT

j_call: TRBJ2-3
d_call: TRBD2
clone_size: few
v_call: TRBV4-1
cdr3_aa: CASSQDSSGGTDTQYF
cdr3_nt: TGCGCCAGCAGCCAAGATTCCAGCGGGGGGACGGATACGCAGTATTTT

j_call: TRBJ2-1
d_call: -
clone_size: -
v_call: TRBV7-3
cdr3_aa: CASSQRQASRGEQFF
cdr3_nt: TGTGCCAGCAGCCAAAGACAGGCCTCCCGTGGTGAGCAGTTCTTC

j_call: TRBJ2-3
d_call: TRBD2
clone_size: -
v_call: TRBV5-1
cdr3_aa: CASGYAGGPTDTQYF
cdr3_nt: TGCGCCAGCGGATATGCGGGGGGTCCCACAGATACGCAGTATTTT

j_call: TRBJ1-2
d_call: -
clone_size: -
v_call: TRBV18
cdr3_aa: CASSPDFSYGYTF
cdr3_nt: TGTGCCAGCTCACCCGACTTCTCCTATGGCTACACCTTC

j_call: TRBJ1-6
d_call: -
clone_size: -
v_call: TRBV12-2
cdr3_aa: CASRHVTGTQGRGTYNSPLHF
cdr3_nt: TGTGCAAGTCGTCACGTAACCGGGACACAAGGAAGGGGTACCTATAATTCACCCCTCCACTTT

j_call: TRBJ1-6
d_call: -
clone_size: -
v_call: TRBV6-4
cdr3_aa: CASSRDIVNSPLHF
cdr3_nt: TGTGCCAGCAGCCGGGACATCGTTAATTCACCCCTCCACTTT

j_call: TRBJ1-5
d_call: -
clone_size: -
v_call: TRBV6-4
cdr3_aa: CASSEAPGSQPQHF
cdr3_nt: TGTGCCAGCAGTGAGGCCCCTGGGAGTCAGCCCCAGCATTTT

j_call: TRBJ2-1
d_call: TRBD2
clone_size: -
v_call: TRBV2
cdr3_aa: CASSERGTSSYNEQFF
cdr3_nt: TGTGCCAGCAGTGAGCGGGGGACTAGTTCCTACAATGAGCAGTTCTTC

j_call: TRBJ2-5
d_call: -
clone_size: once
v_call: TRBV11-2
cdr3_aa: CASSSRVPGETQYF
cdr3_nt: TGTGCCAGCAGCTCCCGGGTCCCTGGGGAGACCCAGTACTTC

j_call: TRBJ2-5
d_call: -
clone_size: -
v_call: TRBV7-2
cdr3_aa: CASSLTRETQYF
cdr3_nt: TGTGCCAGCAGCCTGACTAGAGAGACCCAGTACTTC

j_call: TRBJ1-2
d_call: -
clone_size: -
v_call: TRBV18
cdr3_aa: CASSGGAGSGYTF
cdr3_nt: TGTGCCAGCTCGGGGGGAGCAGGGAGCGGCTACACCTTC

j_call: TRBJ1-4
d_call: TRBD1
clone_size: -
v_call: TRBV2
cdr3_aa: CASTLRQGEKLFF
cdr3_nt: TGTGCCAGCACCTTAAGACAGGGTGAAAAACTGTTTTTT

j_call: TRBJ1-5
d_call: -
clone_size: few
v_call: TRBV6-2/TRBV6-3
cdr3_aa: CASSYGRGYGNQPQHF
cdr3_nt: TGTGCCAGCAGTTACGGGCGCGGGTATGGCAATCAGCCCCAGCATTTT

j_call: TRBJ2-1
d_call: -
clone_size: -
v_call: TRBV10-3
cdr3_aa: CAISDQLGNNEQFF
cdr3_nt: TGTGCCATCAGTGACCAACTAGGGAACAATGAGCAGTTCTTC

j_call: TRBJ2-2
d_call: -
clone_size: -
v_call: TRBV2
cdr3_aa: CAGRQDAGGTGELFF
cdr3_nt: TGTGCCGGCCGCCAGGATGCTGGTGGAACCGGGGAGCTGTTTTTT

j_call: TRBJ2-1
d_call: TRBD1
clone_size: once
v_call: TRBV5-1
cdr3_aa: CASSLDRGSYNEQFF
cdr3_nt: TGCGCCAGCAGCTTGGACAGGGGAAGCTACAATGAGCAGTTCTTC

j_call: TRBJ2-7
d_call: -
clone_size: -
v_call: TRBV29-1
cdr3_aa: CSVVRGGYEQYF
cdr3_nt: TGCAGCGTTGTGCGGGGAGGCTACGAGCAGTACTTC

j_call: TRBJ1-2
d_call: TRBD1
clone_size: -
v_call: TRBV5-4
cdr3_aa: CASSSDRAGGYTF
cdr3_nt: TGTGCCAGCAGCTCCGACAGGGCCGGGGGCTACACCTTC

j_call: TRBJ1-6
d_call: TRBD1
clone_size: -
v_call: TRBV11-2
cdr3_aa: CASSSSRTGGFSPLHF
cdr3_nt: TGTGCCAGCAGCTCTAGTAGGACAGGAGGATTTTCACCCCTCCACTTT

j_call: TRBJ1-6
d_call: -
clone_size: -
v_call: TRBV25-1
cdr3_aa: CASSLRGGYNSPLHF
cdr3_nt: TGTGCCAGCAGCCTAAGGGGGGGCTATAATTCACCCCTCCACTTT

j_call: TRBJ1-1
d_call: -
clone_size: -
v_call: TRBV7-2
cdr3_aa: CASSFRTEAFF
cdr3_nt: TGTGCCAGCAGCTTCCGGACTGAAGCTTTCTTT

j_call: TRBJ1-1
d_call: TRBD1
clone_size: -
v_call: TRBV19
cdr3_aa: CASSGQGNTEAFF
cdr3_nt: TGTGCCAGTAGCGGACAGGGTAACACTGAAGCTTTCTTT

j_call: TRBJ2-7
d_call: TRBD1
clone_size: -
v_call: TRBV28
cdr3_aa: CASNQLDRDEQYF
cdr3_nt: TGTGCCAGCAATCAACTCGACAGGGACGAGCAGTACTTC

j_call: TRBJ2-7
d_call: -
clone_size: -
v_call: TRBV29-1
cdr3_aa: CSVTSSYEQYF
cdr3_nt: TGCAGCGTCACATCTTCCTACGAGCAGTACTTC

j_call: TRBJ2-5
d_call: TRBD1
clone_size: -
v_call: TRBV19
cdr3_aa: CASSSGGETQYF
cdr3_nt: TGTGCCAGTAGTTCAGGGGGCGAGACCCAGTACTTC

j_call: TRBJ2-6
d_call: -
clone_size: few
v_call: TRBV3-1/TRBV3-2
cdr3_aa: CASSQAGTGANVLTF
cdr3_nt: TGTGCCAGCAGCCAAGCAGGAACTGGGGCCAACGTCCTGACTTTC

j_call: TRBJ1-2
d_call: TRBD1
clone_size: -
v_call: TRBV30
cdr3_aa: CAWSRDRNGGYTF
cdr3_nt: TGTGCCTGGAGTCGGGACAGGAACGGTGGCTACACCTTC

j_call: TRBJ2-1
d_call: -
clone_size: -
v_call: TRBV27
cdr3_aa: CASSPTGTGNEQFF
cdr3_nt: TGTGCCAGCAGTCCTACAGGGACGGGCAATGAGCAGTTCTTC

j_call: TRBJ2-2
d_call: TRBD1
clone_size: -
v_call: TRBV7-3
cdr3_aa: CASSRTGYRTGELFF
cdr3_nt: TGTGCCAGCAGCCGGACAGGGTATCGCACCGGGGAGCTGTTTTTT

j_call: TRBJ1-5
d_call: TRBD1
clone_size: -
v_call: TRBV30
cdr3_aa: CAGGFRGANGPQHF
cdr3_nt: TGTGCCGGGGGATTCAGGGGGGCGAACGGGCCCCAGCATTTT

j_call: TRBJ2-1
d_call: -
clone_size: once
v_call: TRBV2
cdr3_aa: CASTVGRGTSSYNEQFF
cdr3_nt: TGTGCCAGCACGGTGGGCAGGGGAACAAGCTCCTACAATGAGCAGTTCTTC

j_call: TRBJ1-4
d_call: -
clone_size: -
v_call: TRBV6-1
cdr3_aa: CASSEAQATNEKLFF
cdr3_nt: TGTGCCAGCAGTGAAGCGCAGGCAACTAATGAAAAACTGTTTTTT

j_call: TRBJ1-1
d_call: TRBD1
clone_size: -
v_call: TRBV5-1
cdr3_aa: CASRLGGSMNTEAFF
cdr3_nt: TGCGCCAGCAGATTAGGGGGCTCCATGAACACTGAAGCTTTCTTT

j_call: TRBJ2-7
d_call: -
clone_size: -
v_call: TRBV30
cdr3_aa: CAWSTGTYEQYF
cdr3_nt: TGTGCCTGGAGTACAGGGACCTACGAGCAGTACTTC

j_call: TRBJ1-5
d_call: TRBD1
clone_size: -
v_call: TRBV19
cdr3_aa: CASGDRARNQPQHF
cdr3_nt: TGTGCCAGTGGGGACAGGGCGCGCAATCAGCCCCAGCATTTT

j_call: TRBJ2-1
d_call: -
clone_size: -
v_call: TRBV5-4
cdr3_aa: CASSSSGFSGNEQFF
cdr3_nt: TGTGCCAGCAGCTCGAGCGGGTTTTCGGGGAATGAGCAGTTCTTC

j_call: TRBJ1-6
d_call: TRBD1
clone_size: few
v_call: TRBV5-6
cdr3_aa: CASSLETGGNSPLHF
cdr3_nt: TGTGCCAGCAGCTTGGAGACAGGGGGGAATTCACCCCTCCACTTT

j_call: TRBJ1-1
d_call: -
clone_size: -
v_call: TRBV18
cdr3_aa: CASSPSTSTVTEAFF
cdr3_nt: TGTGCCAGCTCACCAAGTACCTCGACAGTTACTGAAGCTTTCTTT

j_call: TRBJ1-2
d_call: -
clone_size: -
v_call: TRBV19
cdr3_aa: CASSIHTFYGYTF
cdr3_nt: TGTGCCAGTAGTATACACACCTTCTATGGCTACACCTTC

j_call: TRBJ1-1
d_call: -
clone_size: -
v_call: TRBV2
cdr3_aa: CASITPGRFAEAFF
cdr3_nt: TGTGCCAGCATTACGCCAGGAAGATTCGCTGAAGCTTTCTTT

j_call: TRBJ2-7
d_call: TRBD1
clone_size: few
v_call: TRBV18
cdr3_aa: CASSPEIRGQGNEQYF
cdr3_nt: TGTGCCAGCTCACCCGAAATAAGGGGACAGGGGAACGAGCAGTACTTC

j_call: TRBJ2-2
d_call: -
clone_size: -
v_call: TRBV12-3/TRBV12-4
cdr3_aa: CASSFYTGELFF
cdr3_nt: TGTGCCAGCAGCTTTTACACCGGGGAGCTGTTTTTT

j_call: TRBJ2-1
d_call: TRBD2
clone_size: -
v_call: TRBV7-9
cdr3_aa: CASSSGGASYNEQFF
cdr3_nt: TGTGCCAGCAGTTCCGGGGGGGCCTCCTACAATGAGCAGTTCTTC

j_call: TRBJ2-5
d_call: TRBD2
clone_size: -
v_call: TRBV15
cdr3_aa: CATSRDRLANSETQYF
cdr3_nt: TGTGCCACCAGCAGAGATCGACTAGCAAATTCAGAGACCCAGTACTTC

j_call: TRBJ1-2
d_call: -
clone_size: -
v_call: TRBV9
cdr3_aa: CASSVEGQAYGYTF
cdr3_nt: TGTGCCAGCAGCGTAGAGGGGCAGGCCTATGGCTACACCTTC